This T cell receptor beta chain was profiled in a study of T cells after yellow fever vaccination. TCRdb ran MiXCR on the 5' RACE reads and lists one entry per CDR3 protein. The sample holds some 240,000 distinct CDR3 sequences, about 3.9% seen once. This clonotype was observed many times. This CDR3 has 15 amino acids. Germline V gene lookup returns CDR1 SGHRS and CDR2 YFSETQ. Deletions cut 4 bases from V and 0 bases from J, with 11 bases between. Sequences were derived from PBMCs, sampled 15 days after the yellow fever booster vaccination. This TCR derives from a man in his late teens or twenties who received the YFV17D yellow fever vaccine. The V call is TRBV5-1, the J call TRBJ1-3, with a possible D match to TRBD1 (5 bases). CDR3 nucleotides: TGCGCCAGCAGCATTGGGACGGCCTCTGGAAACACCATATATTTT. This gives the protein CASSIGTASGNTIYF.